The clone carrying this T cell receptor beta chain was observed a few times. Antigen specificity is unknown. Through template switching, a universal primer site was introduced, and the cDNA contained unique molecular identifiers. From the 5' RACE reads, TCRdb called clonotypes with MiXCR, one entry per CDR3 protein. This table has under 450,000 distinct CDR3 sequences, less than 20% appearing once. The sample is drawn from a study of identical twins. Study conclusions and caveats: Out-of-frame sharing of TCR alpha in monozygotic twins was underestimated by models.

The CDR3 loop spans 15 amino acids. J gave up 0 bases and V 6 bases, and 4 bases lay outside the gene matches. The origin of this receptor is a man between 50 and 59 years old in good health. The source material was naive T cells sorted from blood. The chain recombines TRBV12-3 or TRBV12-4 with TRBJ2-2; 7 nucleotides align to TRBD2. CDR3 nucleotides: TGTGCCAGCAGCCCTAGCGGTTCGAACACCGGGGAGCTGTTTTTT. This translates into CASSPSGSNTGELFF.